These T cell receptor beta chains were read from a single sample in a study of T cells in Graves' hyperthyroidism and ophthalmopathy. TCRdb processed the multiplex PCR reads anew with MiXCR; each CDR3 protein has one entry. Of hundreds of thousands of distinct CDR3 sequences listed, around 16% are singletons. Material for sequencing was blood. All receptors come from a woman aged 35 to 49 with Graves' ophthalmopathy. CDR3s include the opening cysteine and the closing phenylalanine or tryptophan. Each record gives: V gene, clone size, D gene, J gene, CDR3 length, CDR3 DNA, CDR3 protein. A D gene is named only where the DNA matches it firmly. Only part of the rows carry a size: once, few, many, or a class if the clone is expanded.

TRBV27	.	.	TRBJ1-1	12	TGTGCCAGCAGTTCCTCGGACCTTGGAGCTTTCTTT	CASSSSDLGAFF
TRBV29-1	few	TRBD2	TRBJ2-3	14	TGCAGCGTAAAAACTAGCGGGAGAACAGATACGCAGTATTTT	CSVKTSGRTDTQYF
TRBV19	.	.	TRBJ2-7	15	TGTGCCAGTAGTTTCTCGACAGGAACGGGATACGAGCAGTACTTC	CASSFSTGTGYEQYF
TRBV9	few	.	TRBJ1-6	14	TGTGCCAGCAGCGTCGGGACTCGGCATTCACCCCTCCACTTT	CASSVGTRHSPLHF
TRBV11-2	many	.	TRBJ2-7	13	TGTGCCAGCGGGGGACCCCGGGTATACGAGCAGTACTTC	CASGGPRVYEQYF
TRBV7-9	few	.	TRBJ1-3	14	TGTGCCAGCAGCTTAGGGGCGACTGGAAACACCATATATTTT	CASSLGATGNTIYF
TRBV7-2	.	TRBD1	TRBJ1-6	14	TGTGCCAGCAGCCAACAGGGGTCTAATTCACCCCTCCACTTT	CASSQQGSNSPLHF
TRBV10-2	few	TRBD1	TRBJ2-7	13	TGCGCCAGCAGTGCACAGGGGAGACACGAGCAGTACTTC	CASSAQGRHEQYF
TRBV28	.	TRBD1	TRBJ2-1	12	TGTGCCAGCACGACAGGGCTAACCGAGCAGTTCTTC	CASTTGLTEQFF
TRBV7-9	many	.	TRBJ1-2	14	TGTGCCAGCAGCTCCCAAGGGAGGAACTATGGCTACACCTTC	CASSSQGRNYGYTF
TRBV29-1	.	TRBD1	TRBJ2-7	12	TGCAGCGTTAGGACAGGGCCTCGGGAGCAGTACTTC	CSVRTGPREQYF
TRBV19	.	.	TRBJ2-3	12	TGTGCCAGTAGTATGCAGGCAGATACGCAGTATTTT	CASSMQADTQYF
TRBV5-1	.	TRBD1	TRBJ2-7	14	TGCGCCAGCAGCAAGGAAGGACAGGACTACGAGCAGTACTTC	CASSKEGQDYEQYF
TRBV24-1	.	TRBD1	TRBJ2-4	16	TGTGCCACCAGTGACCCCGGGACAGGGAAAGGCAACATTCAGTACTTC	CATSDPGTGKGNIQYF
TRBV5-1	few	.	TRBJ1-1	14	TGCGCCAGCAGCTCCGGGGCAGCTTACACTGAAGCTTTCTTT	CASSSGAAYTEAFF
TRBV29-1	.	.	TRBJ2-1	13	TGCAGCGTTGAAGTAGCGGTAGGCAATGAGCAGTTCTTC	CSVEVAVGNEQFF
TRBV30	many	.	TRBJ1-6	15	TGTGCCTGGAGTCCATACACAGGGTTACATTCACCCCTCCACTTT	CAWSPYTGLHSPLHF
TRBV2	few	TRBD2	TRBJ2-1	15	TGTGCCAGCAGTAAAGCGGGACGCGGATACAATGAGCAGTTCTTC	CASSKAGRGYNEQFF
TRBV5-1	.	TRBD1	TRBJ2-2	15	TGCGCCAGCAGCTGGGACAGGGACTTCACCGGGGAGCTGTTTTTT	CASSWDRDFTGELFF
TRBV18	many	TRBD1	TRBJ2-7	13	TGTGCCAGCTCACCCAGGACAGGGCAGGAGCAGTACTTC	CASSPRTGQEQYF
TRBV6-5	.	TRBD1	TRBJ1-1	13	TGTGCCAGCAGTTACAGACAGGGCGCTGAAGCTTTCTTT	CASSYRQGAEAFF
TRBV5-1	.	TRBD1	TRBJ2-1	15	TGCGCCAGCGGCAGAGGCGGACAGGGCTTACGGGAGCAGTTCTTC	CASGRGGQGLREQFF
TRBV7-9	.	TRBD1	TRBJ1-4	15	TGTGCCAGCAGCCCTGACAGGGGAACTAATGAAAAACTGTTTTTT	CASSPDRGTNEKLFF
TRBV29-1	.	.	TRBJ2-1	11	TGCAGCGTGGCTACAGACAATGAGCAGTTCTTC	CSVATDNEQFF
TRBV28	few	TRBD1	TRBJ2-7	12	TGTGCCAGCATCTCGACAGGGGCCGAGCAGTACTTC	CASISTGAEQYF
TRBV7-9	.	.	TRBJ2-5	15	TGTGCCAGCAGCTTCCCAAGGGGGTTCCAAGAGACCCAGTACTTC	CASSFPRGFQETQYF
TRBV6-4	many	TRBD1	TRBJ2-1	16	TGTGCCAGCAGTGACTCCCCCGGGACAGGGAACAATGAGCAGTTCTTC	CASSDSPGTGNNEQFF
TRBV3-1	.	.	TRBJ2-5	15	TGTGCCAGCAGCCAAGGCTCTAGAAATTCGGAGACCCAGTACTTC	CASSQGSRNSETQYF
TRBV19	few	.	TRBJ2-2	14	TGTGCCAGTAACCTGGGACCGTCCACCGGGGAGCTGTTTTTT	CASNLGPSTGELFF
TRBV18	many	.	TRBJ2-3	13	TGTGCCAGCTCACCAAAAACTTTAGATACGCAGTATTTT	CASSPKTLDTQYF
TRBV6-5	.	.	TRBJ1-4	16	TGTGCCAGCAGTTCCCGGGTCCCATGGGCTAATGAAAAACTGTTTTTT	CASSSRVPWANEKLFF
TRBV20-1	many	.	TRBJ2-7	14	TGCAGTGCTAGAGGAGGTGGGGCGGGTCGCGAGCAGTACTTC	CSARGGGAGREQYF
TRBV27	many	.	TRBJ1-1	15	TGTGCCAGCAGTCCGGACGACTATCAGAACACTGAAGCTTTCTTT	CASSPDDYQNTEAFF
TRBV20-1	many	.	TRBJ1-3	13	TGCAGTGCGCGCCAGGGGACTGGAAACACCATATATTTT	CSARQGTGNTIYF
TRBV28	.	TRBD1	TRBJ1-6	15	TGTGCCAGCAGTTACCCTAGGGGGCTGAATTCACCCCTCCACTTT	CASSYPRGLNSPLHF
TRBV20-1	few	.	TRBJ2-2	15	TGCAGTGCTAGAGATAACAGGGCGTGGACCGGGGAGCTGTTTTTT	CSARDNRAWTGELFF
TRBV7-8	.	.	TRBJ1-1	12	TGTGCCAGCACCCGGAGGAACACTGAAGCTTCCTTT	CASTRRNTEASF
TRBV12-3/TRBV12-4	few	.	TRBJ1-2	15	TGTGCCAGCAGTTTAGCAGGGGGTAATTCCTATGGCTACACCTTC	CASSLAGGNSYGYTF
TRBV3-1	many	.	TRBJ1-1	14	TGTGCCAGCAGCCAAGGTGAATTGAACACTGAAGCTTTCTTT	CASSQGELNTEAFF
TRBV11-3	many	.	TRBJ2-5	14	TGTGCCAGCAGCTTAGGCCCGAACCAAGAGACCCAGTACTTC	CASSLGPNQETQYF
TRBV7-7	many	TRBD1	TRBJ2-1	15	TGTGCTAGCAGCTTAGGGACAGGCGGAAATAATGAGCAGTTCTTC	CASSLGTGGNNEQFF
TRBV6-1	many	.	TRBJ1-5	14	TGTGCCAGCAGTCCTCGACAGGACAATCAGCCCCAGCATTTT	CASSPRQDNQPQHF
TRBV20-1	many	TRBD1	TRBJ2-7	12	TGCAGTGCTAAGGGGGCGGCCTACGAGCAGTACTTC	CSAKGAAYEQYF
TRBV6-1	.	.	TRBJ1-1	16	TGTGCCAGCAGTGAAGAGGGGGGGGTACTGAACACTGAAGCTTTCTTT	CASSEEGGVLNTEAFF
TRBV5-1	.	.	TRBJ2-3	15	TGCGCCAGCAGCACCCTGGAGGGTACCACAGATACGCAGTATTTT	CASSTLEGTTDTQYF
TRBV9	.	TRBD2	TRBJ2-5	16	TGTGCCAGCAGCAACGGGACTAGCGGGAGTCAAGAGACCCAGTACTTC	CASSNGTSGSQETQYF
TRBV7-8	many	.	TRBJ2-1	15	TGTGCCAGCAGCTTAATTGGCCTTTCCTACAATGAGCAGTTCTTC	CASSLIGLSYNEQFF
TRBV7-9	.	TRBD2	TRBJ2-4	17	TGTGCCAGCAGCCCCTCGGGGGGGCTAGCGGGAGATCACATTCAGTACTTC	CASSPSGGLAGDHIQYF
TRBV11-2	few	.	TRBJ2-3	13	TGTGCCAGCAGCTTAGATTCATCCGATACGCAGTATTTT	CASSLDSSDTQYF
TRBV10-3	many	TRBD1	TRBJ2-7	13	TGTGCCGCCGAGGGACAGGACTCCTACGAGCAGTACTTC	CAAEGQDSYEQYF
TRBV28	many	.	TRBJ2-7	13	TGTGCCAGCAAGGGACACATGGGCTACGAGCAGTACTTC	CASKGHMGYEQYF
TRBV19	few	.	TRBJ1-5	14	TGTGCCAGTAGTATCCGACCGTTCAATCAGCCCCAGCATTTT	CASSIRPFNQPQHF
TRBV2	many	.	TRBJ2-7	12	TGTGCCAGCAGTGAAGCGGGCAACGAGCAGTACTTC	CASSEAGNEQYF
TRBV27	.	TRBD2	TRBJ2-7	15	TGTGCCAGCTGGGCACTAGCGGGATCCCGCTACGAGCAGTACTTC	CASWALAGSRYEQYF
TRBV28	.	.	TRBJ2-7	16	TGTGCCAGCAGTCCGGGGCCGGGGGGCCAAGGATACGAGCAGTACTTC	CASSPGPGGQGYEQYF